One and the same sample provided the 21 T cell receptor beta chains below, sequenced in a study of vaccination and CD4 T cells after COVID-19. These receptors are not linked to any known antigen. Scientists ran DNA taken from cultured CD4+ T cells through the Oncomine TCR Beta short-read assay for sequencing. Via MiXCR, TCRdb re-called the PCR reads, giving one row per CDR3 protein. The sample gives more than 20,000 distinct CDR3 sequences, approximately 29% of which show up once; about an eighth is in the top ten. Time point reported: late sampling 161 to 241 days after vaccination in a few convalescent patients. Treatment denoted: approximately 11-day PBMC culture with coronavirus spike peptide pools or control peptides (ViraFEST assay). This specimen consisted of CD4+ T cells from blood, cultured in vitro, obtained about 7 months after SARS-CoV-2 vaccination. The receptors were gathered from a human donor who had recovered from COVID-19.

This clonotype has just a few counts. The chain carries TRBV7-9 and TRBJ2-5, with D tentatively TRBD2 (5 bases). Trimming pared 2 bases from V and 0 bases from J, leaving 10 bases between. This CDR3 region has 15 residues. The germline CDR1 and CDR2 sequences are SEHNR and FQNEAQ (reference sequence). CDR3 residues: CASSLLAGNQETQYF. CDR3 nucleotides: TGTGCCAGCAGCTTACTGGCGGGCAACCAAGAGACCCAGTACTTC. The variable domain in full, with the rest retrieved from reference TRBV7-9 and TRBJ2-5, is DTGVSQNPRHKITKRGQNVTFRCDPISEHNRLYWYRQTLGQGPEFLTYFQNEAQLEKSRLLSDRFSAERPKGSFSTLEIQRTEQGDSAMYLCASSLLAGNQETQYFGPGTRLLVL.

The count of this clonotype is one. This chain joins TRBV7-2 and TRBJ1-2; 7 bases are a match to TRBD1. V lost 5 bases and J lost 4; bases outside the gene matches: 16. The germline gives CDR1 SGHTA, CDR2 FQGNSA. The CDR3 loop spans 17 amino acids. The CDR3 loop reads CASSLLSQGGGGYGYTF. In nucleotides, the CDR3 is TGTGCCAGCAGCCTCCTATCCCAAGGGGGCGGTGGCTATGGCTACACCTTC.

This chain uses TRBV18 with TRBJ2-7; TRBD2 matches at 11 bases. The CDR3 is 15 amino acids. Germline CDR1 is KGHSH and CDR2 is LQKENI. With V trimmed by 5 bases and J by 4 bases, 7 bases remained unmatched. The CDR3 DNA reads as TGTGCCAGCTCAAAAGGGACTAGCGGAGAGTACGAGCAGTACTTC. This sequence encodes CASSKGTSGEYEQYF.

This clonotype has only one observation. The rearrangement uses TRBV6-5 and TRBJ2-7, with TRBD1 matching over 10 bases. The length of the CDR3 is 16 residues. Germline assignment: CDR1 MNHEY and CDR2 SVGAGI. The trim removed 1 base at V and 5 bases at J, leaving 8 bases unmatched. CDR3 in DNA: TGTGCCAGCAGTTACTGGATACCGGGACAGGGGAACGAGCAGTACTTC. The encoded protein is CASSYWIPGQGNEQYF.

This sequence joins TRBV5-1 and TRBJ2-5, with D perhaps given as TRBD1 or TRBD2 (5 bases each). Trimming cost V 3 bases and J 5 bases, with 14 bases left between them. The CDR3 sequence is 14 residues long. Germline loops: CDR1 SGHRS, CDR2 YFSETQ. This CDR3 is CASSWGERGETQYF. Here the CDR3 DNA reads TGCGCCAGCAGCTGGGGCGAAAGAGGGGAGACCCAGTACTTC.

The CDR3 sequence: CASSNTWWATEAFF. CDR3 bases: TGTGCCAGCAGCAACACTTGGTGGGCCACTGAAGCTTTCTTT. The V gene is TRBV27, the J gene TRBJ1-1; D gene ambiguous. This CDR3 is 14 amino acids long. The germline V gene has CDR1 MNHEY and CDR2 SMNVEV (reference sequence). Between the trimmed V and J ends, which lost 6 bases and 4 bases, there was a span of 15 bases.

The rearrangement uses TRBV10-3 and TRBJ1-1; D is undetermined. CDR1 and CDR2 from the germline V gene are ENHRY and SYGVKD. Trimming shortened V by 4 bases and J by 1 base, and 10 bases separated the two germline ends. The CDR3 has 14 residues. CDR3 coding DNA: TGTGCCATCAGTGTAGGTGCTGAGAACACTGAAGCTTTCTTT. It translates to CAISVGAENTEAFF.

The rearrangement links TRBV6-5 to TRBJ2-1; D unclear. The CDR3 has 13 amino acids. Germline loops: CDR1 MNHEY, CDR2 SVGAGI. The ends were cut back, 2 bases at V and 5 bases at J, with 7 bases in the middle. CDR3 sequence: CASSYVDNNEQFF. CDR3 DNA: TGTGCCAGCAGTTACGTGGATAACAATGAGCAGTTCTTC.

This clonotype was seen only a few times. V gene TRBV7-2 combines with J gene TRBJ2-7, with 7 bases lining up with TRBD1. The germline V gene has CDR1 SGHTA and CDR2 FQGNSA. The V segment lost 5 bases and the J segment 4 bases; nucleotides outside the gene matches: 8. This CDR3 spans 14 amino acids. The CDR3 DNA reads TGTGCCAGCAGCGCCACAGGGGCCGCGTACGAGCAGTACTTC. It encodes CASSATGAAYEQYF.

V gene TRBV20-1 combines with J gene TRBJ2-3, with 8 nucleotides matching TRBD2. J was trimmed by 4 bases and V by 3 bases; bases with no gene match: 9. Per germline, CDR1 DFQATT and CDR2 SNEGSKA (reference sequence). This CDR3 has 15 residues. CDR3 in amino acids: CSARGIAGRADTQYF. CDR3 coding DNA: TGCAGTGCTAGGGGAATAGCGGGGCGGGCAGATACGCAGTATTTT.

The rearrangement uses TRBV21-1 and TRBJ1-2; whether TRBD1, the table's D call, matches the DNA was not checked. TRBV21-1 is a known pseudogene. This CDR3 contains 14 residues. The CDR3 loop reads CASLRDMTNYGYTF. CDR3 in DNA: TGTGCCAGCCTCAGGGACATGACTAACTATGGCTACACCTTC.

J is TRBJ2-4 and V is TRBV19, with 12 positions matching TRBD2. The CDR3 is 14 residues long. Germline lookup yields CDR1 LNHDA and CDR2 SQIVND (reference sequence). V trimming: 7 bases; J trimming: 12 bases; junction bases outside the gene matches: 10. In nucleotides, the CDR3 is TGTGCCAGTAACGACCTAGCGGGGGGGATCCGTCAGTACTTC. Amino acids: CASNDLAGGIRQYF. Together with reference TRBV19 and TRBJ2-4, the CDR3 gives the full variable domain: DGGITQSPKYLFRKEGQNVTLSCEQNLNHDAMYWYRQDPGQGLRLIYYSQIVNDFQKGDIAEGYSVSREKKESFPLTVTSAQKNPTAFYLCASNDLAGGIRQYFGAGTRLSVL.

The chain has TRBV7-3 and TRBJ1-2; 8 bases map to TRBD1. The CDR3 consists of 15 residues. Per the germline V gene, CDR1 is SGHTA and CDR2 is FQGTGA. V was clipped by 2 bases and J by 4 bases; unmatched bases: 6. CDR3 DNA: TGTGCCAGCAGCTTAGAACAGGGGGAGAGCTATGGCTACACCTTC. Its protein product is CASSLEQGESYGYTF.

This clonotype is medium-sized in the sample. The rearrangement links TRBV2 to TRBJ1-6, with D possibly matching TRBD1 (5 bases). The CDR3 is 14 amino acids. The V gene's germline CDR1 is SNHLY and CDR2 FYNNEI. Trimming pared 6 bases from V and 12 bases from J, leaving 18 bases between. The CDR3 sequence is CASRDTGGLQPLHF. The CDR3 DNA sequence: TGTGCCAGCAGAGATACAGGAGGACTGCAACCCCTCCACTTT.

V is TRBV2 and J is TRBJ1-2, with D maybe TRBD1 (5 bases). CDR3 length: 14 residues. From germline, CDR1 is SNHLY and CDR2 FYNNEI. V was pared by 5 bases and J by 0 bases, with 10 bases between. DNA of the CDR3: TGTGCCAGCAGTAAGGAGACAGCTAACTATGGCTACACCTTC. This translates into CASSKETANYGYTF.

This chain connects TRBV11-3 to TRBJ1-1; no clear D gene. The CDR3 length is 12 residues. CDR1 SGHNT and CDR2 YENEEA come from the germline V gene. Trimming cost V 5 bases and J 10 bases, with 14 bases left between them. In DNA, the CDR3 is TGTGCCAGCAGCCGCGACACGGAGGTAGCTTTCTTT. This codes for CASSRDTEVAFF.

This clonotype was detected a few times. The chain couples TRBV7-6 to TRBJ1-6; 8 positions match TRBD1. V lost 4 bases to trimming and J lost 7 bases; unmatched junction nucleotides: 15. This CDR3 contains 18 residues. CDR1 is SGHVS and CDR2 is FNYEAQ in the germline V gene. The CDR3 spells CASSYTLRTGRANSPLHF. In DNA, the CDR3 is TGTGCCAGCAGCTACACCTTAAGGACAGGGAGGGCCAATTCACCCCTCCACTTT.

This clonotype has only a few counts. The chain links TRBV20-1 to TRBJ2-7, with 7 bases that match TRBD2. With 6 bases clipped from V and 6 bases from J, the junction kept 8 bases outside the gene matches. The CDR3 runs 12 residues. Germline CDR1 DFQATT, CDR2 SNEGSKA (reference sequence). The CDR3 sequence: CSAGRGTGEQYF. CDR3 coding DNA: TGCAGTGCGGGGCGGGGGACTGGCGAGCAGTACTTC.

The V gene is TRBV7-2, the J gene TRBJ1-3; no firm D call. V was trimmed by 4 bases and J by 2 bases, leaving 12 bases between them. Germline V gene lookup returns CDR1 SGHTA and CDR2 FQGNSA. This CDR3 is built from 15 residues. The CDR3 region is CASSSRLAPGNTIYF. The CDR3 DNA reads as TGTGCCAGCAGCTCTCGACTTGCCCCTGGAAACACCATATATTTT.

This clonotype is medium-sized by share. This chain joins TRBV20-1 and TRBJ1-5; TRBD1 agrees at 10 bases. The V gene's germline CDR1 is DFQATT and CDR2 SNEGSKA (reference sequence). Trimming took 6 bases from V and 6 from J; bases not matched to a gene: 11. The CDR3 is 15 residues long. The CDR3 nucleotides read TGCAGTGCCCGGACAGGGGGAGGACTAGGTCAGCCCCAGCATTTT. Translation gives CSARTGGGLGQPQHF.

The chain combines TRBV20-1 with TRBJ1-1; tentative D call: TRBD1 (5 bases). Germline V gene sequence: CDR1 DFQATT, CDR2 SNEGSKA (reference sequence). V shed 3 bases and J shed 3 bases, with 5 bases lying between them. CDR3 length: 11 residues. The CDR3 loop is CSARGDTEAFF. For the CDR3, the DNA is TGCAGTGCTAGGGGGGACACTGAAGCTTTCTTT.